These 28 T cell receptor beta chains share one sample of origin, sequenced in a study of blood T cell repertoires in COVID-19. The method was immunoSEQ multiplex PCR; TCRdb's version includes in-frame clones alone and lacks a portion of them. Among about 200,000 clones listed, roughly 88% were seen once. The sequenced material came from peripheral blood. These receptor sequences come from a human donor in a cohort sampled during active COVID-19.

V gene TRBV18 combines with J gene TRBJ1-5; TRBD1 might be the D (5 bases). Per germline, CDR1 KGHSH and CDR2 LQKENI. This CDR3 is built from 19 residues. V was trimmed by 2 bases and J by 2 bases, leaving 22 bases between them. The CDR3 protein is CASSPFRLRGESGNQPQHF. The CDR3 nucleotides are TGTGCCAGCTCACCATTTAGGTTAAGGGGTGAAAGTGGCAATCAGCCCCAGCATTTT. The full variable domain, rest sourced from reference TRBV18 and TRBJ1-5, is NAGVMQNPRHLVRRRGQEARLRCSPMKGHSHVYWYRQLPEEGLKFMVYLQKENIIDESGMPKERFSAEFPKEGPSILRIQQVVRGDSAAYFCASSPFRLRGESGNQPQHFGDGTRLSIL.

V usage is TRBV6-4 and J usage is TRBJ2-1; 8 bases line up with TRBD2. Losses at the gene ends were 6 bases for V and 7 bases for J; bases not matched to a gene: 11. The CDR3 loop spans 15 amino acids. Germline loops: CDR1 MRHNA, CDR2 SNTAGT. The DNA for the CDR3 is TGTGCCAGCAGCTACGAGGGGACTAGTTTGAATGAGCAGTTCTTC. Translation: CASSYEGTSLNEQFF.

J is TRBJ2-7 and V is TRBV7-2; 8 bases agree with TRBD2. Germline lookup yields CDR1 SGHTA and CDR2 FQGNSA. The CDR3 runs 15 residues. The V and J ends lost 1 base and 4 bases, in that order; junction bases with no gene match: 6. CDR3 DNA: TGTGCCAGCAGCTTAGTAAGGCGGGAGGTATACGAGCAGTACTTC. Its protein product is CASSLVRREVYEQYF.

CDR3 nucleotides: TGTGCCAGCAGTCCCCTCGGACTAGCGGTCTCTGGGGCCAACGTCCTGACTTTC. Amino acid sequence: CASSPLGLAVSGANVLTF. The chain links TRBV28 to TRBJ2-6; 10 bases are shared with TRBD2. Germline loops: CDR1 MDHEN, CDR2 SYDVKM. The CDR3 is 18 amino acids. The junction had 7 bases not matched to a gene; V was cut back by 5 bases and J by 0 bases.

The CDR3, as DNA: TGTGCCAGCAGTTTTTGGACTAGCGGGAGTGCTAGCACAGATACGCAGTATTTT. It translates to CASSFWTSGSASTDTQYF. The genes are TRBV28 and TRBJ2-3; 13 bases are a match to TRBD2. CDR1 and CDR2 (germline): MDHEN, SYDVKM. CDR3 length: 18 amino acids. J gave up 0 bases and V 3 bases, and 6 bases lay outside the gene matches.

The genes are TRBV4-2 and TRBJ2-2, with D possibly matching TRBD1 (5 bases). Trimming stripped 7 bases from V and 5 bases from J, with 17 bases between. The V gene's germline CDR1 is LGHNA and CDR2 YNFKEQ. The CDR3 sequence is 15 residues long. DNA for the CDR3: TGTGCCAGCACCTCTAAGGGGAAGGGGACCGGGGAGCTGTTTTTT. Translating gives CASTSKGKGTGELFF.

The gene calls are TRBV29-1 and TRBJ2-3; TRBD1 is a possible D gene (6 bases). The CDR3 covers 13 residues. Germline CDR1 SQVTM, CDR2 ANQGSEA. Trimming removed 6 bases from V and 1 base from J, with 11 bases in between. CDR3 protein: CSVAGVGTDTQYF. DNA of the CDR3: TGCAGCGTCGCAGGGGTTGGCACAGATACGCAGTATTTT.

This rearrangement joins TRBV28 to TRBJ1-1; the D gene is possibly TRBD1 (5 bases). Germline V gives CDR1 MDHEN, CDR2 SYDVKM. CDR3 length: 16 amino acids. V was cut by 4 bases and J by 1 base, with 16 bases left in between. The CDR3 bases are TGTGCCAGCAGTTCCCGGACGGGAGGGGCGAACACTGAAGCTTTCTTT. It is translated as CASSSRTGGANTEAFF.

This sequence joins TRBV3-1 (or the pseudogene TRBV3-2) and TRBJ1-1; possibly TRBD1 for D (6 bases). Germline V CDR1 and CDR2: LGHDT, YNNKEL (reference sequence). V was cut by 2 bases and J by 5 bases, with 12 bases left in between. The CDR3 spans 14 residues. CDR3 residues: CASSQWPGDTEAFF. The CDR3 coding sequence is TGTGCCAGCAGCCAATGGCCAGGGGATACTGAAGCTTTCTTT.

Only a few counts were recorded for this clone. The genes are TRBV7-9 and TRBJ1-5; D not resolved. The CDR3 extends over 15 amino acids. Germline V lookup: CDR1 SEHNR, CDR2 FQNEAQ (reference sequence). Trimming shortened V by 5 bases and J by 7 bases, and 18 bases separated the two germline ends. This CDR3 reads CASSLSGELGQPQHF. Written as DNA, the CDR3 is TGTGCCAGCAGCCTAAGCGGAGAGTTAGGACAGCCCCAGCATTTT.

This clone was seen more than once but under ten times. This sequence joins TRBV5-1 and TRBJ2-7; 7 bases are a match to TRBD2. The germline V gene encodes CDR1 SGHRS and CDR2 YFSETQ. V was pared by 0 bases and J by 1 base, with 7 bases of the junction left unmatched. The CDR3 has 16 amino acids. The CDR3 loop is CASSLGIASGSYEQYF. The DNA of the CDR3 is TGCGCCAGCAGCTTGGGGATAGCTAGCGGATCCTACGAGCAGTACTTC. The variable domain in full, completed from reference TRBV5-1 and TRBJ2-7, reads KAGVTQTPRYLIKTRGQQVTLSCSPISGHRSVSWYQQTPGQGLQFLFEYFSETQRNKGNFPGRFSGRQFSNSRSEMNVSTLELGDSALYLCASSLGIASGSYEQYFGPGTRLTVT.

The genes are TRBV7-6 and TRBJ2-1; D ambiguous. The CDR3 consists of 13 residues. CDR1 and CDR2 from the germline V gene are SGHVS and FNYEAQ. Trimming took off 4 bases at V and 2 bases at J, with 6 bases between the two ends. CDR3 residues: CASSYQAYNEQFF. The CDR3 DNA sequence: TGTGCCAGCAGCTACCAGGCCTACAATGAGCAGTTCTTC.

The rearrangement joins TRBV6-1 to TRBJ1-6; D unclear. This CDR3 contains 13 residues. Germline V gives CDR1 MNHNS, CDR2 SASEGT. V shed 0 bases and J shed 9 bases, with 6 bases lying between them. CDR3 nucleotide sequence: TGTGCCAGCAGTGAAGCGCTAGGTTCACCCCTCCACTTT. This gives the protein CASSEALGSPLHF.

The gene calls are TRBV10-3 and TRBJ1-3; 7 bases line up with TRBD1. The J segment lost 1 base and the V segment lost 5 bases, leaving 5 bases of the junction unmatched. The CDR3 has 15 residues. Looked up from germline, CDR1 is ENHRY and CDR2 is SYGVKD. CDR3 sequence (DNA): TGTGCCATCAGTAGATCGGGACAGTCTGGAAACACCATATATTTT. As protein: CAISRSGQSGNTIYF.

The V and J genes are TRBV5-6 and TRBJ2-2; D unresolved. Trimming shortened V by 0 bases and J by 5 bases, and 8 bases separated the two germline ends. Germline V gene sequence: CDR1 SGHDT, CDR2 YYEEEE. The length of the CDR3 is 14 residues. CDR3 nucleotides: TGTGCCAGCAGCTTGGGACGCAGGACCGGGGAGCTGTTTTTT. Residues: CASSLGRRTGELFF.

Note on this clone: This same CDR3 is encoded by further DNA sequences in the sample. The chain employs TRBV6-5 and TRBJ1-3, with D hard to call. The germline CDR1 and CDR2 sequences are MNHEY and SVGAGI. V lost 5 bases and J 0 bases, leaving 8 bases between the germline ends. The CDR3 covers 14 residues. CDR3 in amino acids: CASSPTYSGNTIYF. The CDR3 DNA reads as TGTGCCAGCAGTCCGACTTACTCTGGAAACACCATATATTTT.

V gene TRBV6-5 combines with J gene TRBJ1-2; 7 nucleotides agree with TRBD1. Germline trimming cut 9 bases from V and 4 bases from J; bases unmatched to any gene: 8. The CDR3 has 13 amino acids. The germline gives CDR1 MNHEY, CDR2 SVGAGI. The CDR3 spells CASHGTATYGYTF. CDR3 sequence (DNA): TGTGCCAGTCACGGGACAGCGACCTATGGCTACACCTTC.

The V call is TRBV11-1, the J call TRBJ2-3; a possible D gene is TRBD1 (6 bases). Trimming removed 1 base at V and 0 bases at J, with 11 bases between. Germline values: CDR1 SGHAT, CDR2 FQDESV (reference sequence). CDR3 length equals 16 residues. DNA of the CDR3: TGTGCCAGCAGCTTAGGGGGACATCCTAGCACAGATACGCAGTATTTT. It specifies CASSLGGHPSTDTQYF.

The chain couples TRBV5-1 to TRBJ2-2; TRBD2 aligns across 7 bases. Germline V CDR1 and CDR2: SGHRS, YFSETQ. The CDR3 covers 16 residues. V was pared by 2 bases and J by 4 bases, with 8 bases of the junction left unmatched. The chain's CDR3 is CASSFRLAVPTGELFF. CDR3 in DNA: TGCGCCAGCAGCTTCAGACTAGCTGTCCCCACCGGGGAGCTGTTTTTT. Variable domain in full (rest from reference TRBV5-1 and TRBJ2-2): KAGVTQTPRYLIKTRGQQVTLSCSPISGHRSVSWYQQTPGQGLQFLFEYFSETQRNKGNFPGRFSGRQFSNSRSEMNVSTLELGDSALYLCASSFRLAVPTGELFFGEGSRLTVL.

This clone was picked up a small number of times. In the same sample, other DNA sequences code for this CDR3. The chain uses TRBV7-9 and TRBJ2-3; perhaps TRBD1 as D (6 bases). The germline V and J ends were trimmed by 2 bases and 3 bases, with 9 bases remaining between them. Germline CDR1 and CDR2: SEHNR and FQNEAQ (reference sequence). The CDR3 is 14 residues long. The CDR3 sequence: CASSLSGATDTQYF. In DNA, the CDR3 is TGTGCCAGCAGCTTATCAGGGGCGACAGATACGCAGTATTTT.

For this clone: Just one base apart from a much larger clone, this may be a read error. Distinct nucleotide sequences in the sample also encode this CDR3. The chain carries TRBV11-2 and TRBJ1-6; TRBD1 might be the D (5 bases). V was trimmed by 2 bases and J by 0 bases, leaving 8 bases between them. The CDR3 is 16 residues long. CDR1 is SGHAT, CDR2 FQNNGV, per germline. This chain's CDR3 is CASSLRQSSYNSPLHF. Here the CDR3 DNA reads TGTGCCAGCAGCTTACGACAGAGCTCCTATAATTCACCCCTCCACTTT.

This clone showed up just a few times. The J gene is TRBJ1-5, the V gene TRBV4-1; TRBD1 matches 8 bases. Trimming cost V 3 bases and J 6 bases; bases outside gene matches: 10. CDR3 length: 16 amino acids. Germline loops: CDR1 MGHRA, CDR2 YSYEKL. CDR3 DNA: TGCGCCAGCAGCCAGGTCAGGGGGCGCAGCGGTCAGCCCCAGCATTTT. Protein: CASSQVRGRSGQPQHF.

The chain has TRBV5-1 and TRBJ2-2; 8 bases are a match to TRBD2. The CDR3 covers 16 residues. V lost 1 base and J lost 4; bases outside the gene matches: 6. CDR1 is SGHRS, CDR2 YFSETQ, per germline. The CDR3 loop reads CASSLIAGGSTGELFF. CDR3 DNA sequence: TGCGCCAGCAGCTTGATTGCGGGAGGCAGCACCGGGGAGCTGTTTTTT.

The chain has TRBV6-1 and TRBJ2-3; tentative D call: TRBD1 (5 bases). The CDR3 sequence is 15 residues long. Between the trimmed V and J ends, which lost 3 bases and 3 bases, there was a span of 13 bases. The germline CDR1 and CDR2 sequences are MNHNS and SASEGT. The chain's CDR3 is CASSEAGFGTDTQYF. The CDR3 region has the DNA TGTGCCAGCAGTGAGGCAGGGTTCGGGACAGATACGCAGTATTTT.

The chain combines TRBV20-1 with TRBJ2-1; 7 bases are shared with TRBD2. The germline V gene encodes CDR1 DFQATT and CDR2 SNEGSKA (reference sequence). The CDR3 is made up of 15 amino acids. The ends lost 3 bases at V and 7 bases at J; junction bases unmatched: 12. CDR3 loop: CSASSPPAGRNEQFF. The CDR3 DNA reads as TGCAGTGCTAGTAGCCCCCCAGCGGGACGAAATGAGCAGTTCTTC.

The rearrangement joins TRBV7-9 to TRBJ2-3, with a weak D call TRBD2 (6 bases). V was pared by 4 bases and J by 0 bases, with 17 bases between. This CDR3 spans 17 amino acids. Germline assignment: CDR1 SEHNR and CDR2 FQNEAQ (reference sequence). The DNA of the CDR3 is TGTGCCAGCAGCTCCCTGGGGGTGGCGGGAAGCACAGATACGCAGTATTTT. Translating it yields CASSSLGVAGSTDTQYF.

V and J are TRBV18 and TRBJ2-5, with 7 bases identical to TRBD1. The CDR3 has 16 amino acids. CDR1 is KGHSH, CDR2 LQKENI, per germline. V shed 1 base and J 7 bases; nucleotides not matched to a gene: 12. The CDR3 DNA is TGTGCCAGCTCACCACAAGGGACAGCCCTTGGCGGGACCCAGTACTTC. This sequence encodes CASSPQGTALGGTQYF. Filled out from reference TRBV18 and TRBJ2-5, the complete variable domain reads NAGVMQNPRHLVRRRGQEARLRCSPMKGHSHVYWYRQLPEEGLKFMVYLQKENIIDESGMPKERFSAEFPKEGPSILRIQQVVRGDSAAYFCASSPQGTALGGTQYFGPGTRLLVL.

CDR3 sequence reads: CASSSRISGTYEQYF. The CDR3 nucleotides read TGCGCCAGCAGCTCAAGAATTAGCGGAACCTACGAGCAGTACTTC. The V gene is TRBV4-1, the J gene TRBJ2-7; weak D call: TRBD2 (6 bases). Germline loops: CDR1 MGHRA, CDR2 YSYEKL. CDR3 size: 15 residues. Trimming stripped 5 bases from V and 2 bases from J, with 16 bases between.